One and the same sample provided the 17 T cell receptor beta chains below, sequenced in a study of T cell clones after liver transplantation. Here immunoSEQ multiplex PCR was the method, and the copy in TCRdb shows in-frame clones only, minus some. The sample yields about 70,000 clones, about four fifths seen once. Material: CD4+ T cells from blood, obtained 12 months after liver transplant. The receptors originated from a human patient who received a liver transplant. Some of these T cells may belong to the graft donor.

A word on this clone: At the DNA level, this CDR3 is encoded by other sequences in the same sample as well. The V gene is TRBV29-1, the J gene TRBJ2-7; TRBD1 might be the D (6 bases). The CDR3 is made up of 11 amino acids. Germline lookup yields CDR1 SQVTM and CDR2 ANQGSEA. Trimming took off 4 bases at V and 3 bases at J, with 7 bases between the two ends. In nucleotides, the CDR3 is TGCAGCGTTGTGGGACACTACGAGCAGTACTTC. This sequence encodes CSVVGHYEQYF.

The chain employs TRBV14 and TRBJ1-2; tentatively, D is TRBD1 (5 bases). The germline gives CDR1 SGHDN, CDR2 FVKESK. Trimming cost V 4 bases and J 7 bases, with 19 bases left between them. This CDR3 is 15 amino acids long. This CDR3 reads CASSPILGQVRGYTF. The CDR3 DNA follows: TGTGCCAGCAGCCCTATCCTGGGGCAGGTCCGTGGCTACACCTTC. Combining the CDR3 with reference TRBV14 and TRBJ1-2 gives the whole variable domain EAGVTQFPSHSVIEKGQTVTLRCDPISGHDNLYWYRRVMGKEIKFLLHFVKESKQDESGMPNNRFLAERTGGTYSTLKVQPAELEDSGVYFCASSPILGQVRGYTFGSGTRLTVV.

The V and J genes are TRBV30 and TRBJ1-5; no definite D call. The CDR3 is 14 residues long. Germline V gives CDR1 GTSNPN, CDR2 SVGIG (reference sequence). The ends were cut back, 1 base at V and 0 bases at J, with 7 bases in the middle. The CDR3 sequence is CAWSAINSNQPQHF. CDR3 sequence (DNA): TGTGCCTGGAGTGCCATAAATAGCAATCAGCCCCAGCATTTT.

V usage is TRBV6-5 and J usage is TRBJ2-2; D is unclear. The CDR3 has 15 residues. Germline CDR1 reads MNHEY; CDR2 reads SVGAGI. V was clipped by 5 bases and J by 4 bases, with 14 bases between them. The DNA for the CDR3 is TGTGCCAGCAGTCTAGGACGAAAGCCCACCGGGGAGCTGTTTTTT. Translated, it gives CASSLGRKPTGELFF.

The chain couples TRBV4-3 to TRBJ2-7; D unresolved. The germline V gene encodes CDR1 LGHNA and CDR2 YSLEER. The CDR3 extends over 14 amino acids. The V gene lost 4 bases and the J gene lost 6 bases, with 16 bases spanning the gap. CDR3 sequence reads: CASSPTSRALEQYF. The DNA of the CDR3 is TGCGCCAGCAGCCCTACCAGTAGGGCCCTCGAGCAGTACTTC.

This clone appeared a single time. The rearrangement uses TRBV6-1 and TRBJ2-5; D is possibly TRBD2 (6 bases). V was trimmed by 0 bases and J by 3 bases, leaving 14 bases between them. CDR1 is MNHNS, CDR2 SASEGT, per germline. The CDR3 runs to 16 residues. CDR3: CASSEAWRVGKETQYF. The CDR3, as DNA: TGTGCCAGCAGTGAAGCGTGGAGGGTGGGTAAAGAGACCCAGTACTTC.

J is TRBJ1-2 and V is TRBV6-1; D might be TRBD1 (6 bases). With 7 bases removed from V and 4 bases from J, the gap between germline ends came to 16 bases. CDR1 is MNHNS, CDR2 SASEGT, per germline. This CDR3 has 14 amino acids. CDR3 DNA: TGTGCCAGCAAGGGGACACGATCGACCTATGGCTACACCTTC. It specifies CASKGTRSTYGYTF.

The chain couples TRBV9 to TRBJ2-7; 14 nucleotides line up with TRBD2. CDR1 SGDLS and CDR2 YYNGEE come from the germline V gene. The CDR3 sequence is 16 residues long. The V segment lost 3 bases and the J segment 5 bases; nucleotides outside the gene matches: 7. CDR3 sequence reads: CASSGGLAGAKHEQYF. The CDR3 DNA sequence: TGTGCCAGCAGCGGGGGACTAGCGGGAGCTAAGCACGAGCAGTACTTC.

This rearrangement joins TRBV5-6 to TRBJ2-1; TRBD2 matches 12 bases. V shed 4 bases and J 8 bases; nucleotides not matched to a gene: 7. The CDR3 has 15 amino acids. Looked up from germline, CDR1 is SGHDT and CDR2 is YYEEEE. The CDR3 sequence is CASSRGLAGRDEQFF. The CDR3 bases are TGTGCCAGCAGCCGGGGACTAGCGGGTAGGGATGAGCAGTTCTTC.

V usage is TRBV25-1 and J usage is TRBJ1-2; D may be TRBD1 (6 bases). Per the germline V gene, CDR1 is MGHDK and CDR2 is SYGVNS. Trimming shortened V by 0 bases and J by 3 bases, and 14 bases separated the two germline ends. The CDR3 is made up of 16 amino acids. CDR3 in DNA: TGTGCCAGCAGTGAATATATAGGGGGTGAAGACTATGGCTACACCTTC. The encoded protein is CASSEYIGGEDYGYTF.

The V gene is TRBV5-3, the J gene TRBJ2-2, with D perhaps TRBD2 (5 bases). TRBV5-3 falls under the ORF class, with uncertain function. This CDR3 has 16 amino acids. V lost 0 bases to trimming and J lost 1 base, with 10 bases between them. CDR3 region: CARSLERRRNTGELFF. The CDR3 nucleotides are TGTGCCAGAAGCTTGGAGCGGCGTAGGAACACCGGGGAGCTGTTTTTT.

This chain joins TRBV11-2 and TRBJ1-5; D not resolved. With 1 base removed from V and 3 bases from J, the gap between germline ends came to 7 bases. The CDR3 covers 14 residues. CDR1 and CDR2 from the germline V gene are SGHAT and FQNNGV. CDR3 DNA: TGTGCCAGCAGCTTAGGCGGTTACAATCAGCCCCAGCATTTT. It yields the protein CASSLGGYNQPQHF.

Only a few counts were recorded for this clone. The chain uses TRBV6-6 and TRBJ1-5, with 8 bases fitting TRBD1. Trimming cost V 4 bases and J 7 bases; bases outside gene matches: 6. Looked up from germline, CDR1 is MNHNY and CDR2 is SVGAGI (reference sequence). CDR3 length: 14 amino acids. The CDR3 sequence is CASSLQGERQPQHF. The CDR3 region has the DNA TGTGCCAGCAGTTTACAGGGGGAACGACAGCCCCAGCATTTT.

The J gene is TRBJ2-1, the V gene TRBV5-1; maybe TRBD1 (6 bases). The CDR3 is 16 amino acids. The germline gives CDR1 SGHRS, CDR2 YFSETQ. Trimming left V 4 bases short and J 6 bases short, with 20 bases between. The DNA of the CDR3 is TGCGCCAGCAGCCCATGGATGGCCAGGGGTGTCAATGAGCAGTTCTTC. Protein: CASSPWMARGVNEQFF. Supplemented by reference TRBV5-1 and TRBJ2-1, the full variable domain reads KAGVTQTPRYLIKTRGQQVTLSCSPISGHRSVSWYQQTPGQGLQFLFEYFSETQRNKGNFPGRFSGRQFSNSRSEMNVSTLELGDSALYLCASSPWMARGVNEQFFGPGTRLTVL.

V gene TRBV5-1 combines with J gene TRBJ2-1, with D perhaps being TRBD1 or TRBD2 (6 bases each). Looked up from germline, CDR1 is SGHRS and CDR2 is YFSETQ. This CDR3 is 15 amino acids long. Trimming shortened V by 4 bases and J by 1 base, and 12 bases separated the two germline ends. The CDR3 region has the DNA TGCGCCAGCAGCCGGGGGCAGGCATCCTACAATGAGCAGTTCTTC. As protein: CASSRGQASYNEQFF.

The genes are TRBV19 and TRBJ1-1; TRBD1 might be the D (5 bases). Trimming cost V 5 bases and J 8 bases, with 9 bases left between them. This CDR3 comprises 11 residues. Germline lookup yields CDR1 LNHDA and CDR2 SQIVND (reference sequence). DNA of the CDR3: TGTGCCAGTAGTGTCCGGACAGAAGCTTTCTTT. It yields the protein CASSVRTEAFF.

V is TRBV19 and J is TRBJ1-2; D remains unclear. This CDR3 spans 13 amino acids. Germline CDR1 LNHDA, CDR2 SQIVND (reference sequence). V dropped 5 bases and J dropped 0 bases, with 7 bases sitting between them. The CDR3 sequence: CASSFRANYGYTF. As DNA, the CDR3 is TGTGCCAGTAGTTTCCGAGCTAACTATGGCTACACCTTC.